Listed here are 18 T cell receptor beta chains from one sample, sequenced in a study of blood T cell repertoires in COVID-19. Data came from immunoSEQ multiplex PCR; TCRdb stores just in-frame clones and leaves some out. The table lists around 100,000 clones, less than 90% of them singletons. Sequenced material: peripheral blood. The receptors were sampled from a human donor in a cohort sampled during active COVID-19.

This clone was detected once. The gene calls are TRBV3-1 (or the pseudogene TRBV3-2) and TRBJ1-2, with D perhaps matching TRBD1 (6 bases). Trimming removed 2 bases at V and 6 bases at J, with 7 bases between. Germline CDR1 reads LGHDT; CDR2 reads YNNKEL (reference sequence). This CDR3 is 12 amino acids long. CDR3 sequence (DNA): TGTGCCAGCAGCCAATCAGGGGATGGCTACACCTTC. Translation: CASSQSGDGYTF.

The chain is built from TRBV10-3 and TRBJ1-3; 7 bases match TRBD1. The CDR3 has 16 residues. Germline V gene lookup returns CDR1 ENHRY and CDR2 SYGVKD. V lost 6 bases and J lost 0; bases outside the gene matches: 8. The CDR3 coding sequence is TGTGCCATCAGCCCGGGACAGCTAGCCTCTGGAAACACCATATATTTT. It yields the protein CAISPGQLASGNTIYF.

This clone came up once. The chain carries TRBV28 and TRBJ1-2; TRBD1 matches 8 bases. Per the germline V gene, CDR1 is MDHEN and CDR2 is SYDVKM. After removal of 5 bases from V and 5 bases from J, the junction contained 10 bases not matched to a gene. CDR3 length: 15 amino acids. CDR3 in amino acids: CASSPLDRVQYGYTF. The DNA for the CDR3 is TGTGCCAGCAGTCCGTTGGACAGGGTACAATATGGCTACACCTTC.

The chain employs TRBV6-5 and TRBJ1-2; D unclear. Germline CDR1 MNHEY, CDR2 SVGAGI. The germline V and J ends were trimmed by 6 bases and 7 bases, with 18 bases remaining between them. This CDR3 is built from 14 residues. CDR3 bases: TGTGCCAGCAGGATGAATAATGCGGAATTTGGCTACACCTTC. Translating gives CASRMNNAEFGYTF.

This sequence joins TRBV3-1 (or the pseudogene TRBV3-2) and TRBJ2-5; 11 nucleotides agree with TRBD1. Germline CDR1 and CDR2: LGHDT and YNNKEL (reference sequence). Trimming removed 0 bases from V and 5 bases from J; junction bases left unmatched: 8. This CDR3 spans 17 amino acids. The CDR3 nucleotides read TGTGCCAGCAGCCAAGAGAGGACAGGGGGCATGGATGAGACCCAGTACTTC. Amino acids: CASSQERTGGMDETQYF.

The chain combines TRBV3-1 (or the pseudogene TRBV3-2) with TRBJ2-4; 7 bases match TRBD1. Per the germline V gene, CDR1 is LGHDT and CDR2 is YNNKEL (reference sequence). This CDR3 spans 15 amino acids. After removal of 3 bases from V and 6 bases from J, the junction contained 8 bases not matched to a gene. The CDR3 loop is CASSQDVGQINIQYF. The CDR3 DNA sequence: TGTGCCAGCAGCCAGGACGTGGGACAGATAAACATTCAGTACTTC.

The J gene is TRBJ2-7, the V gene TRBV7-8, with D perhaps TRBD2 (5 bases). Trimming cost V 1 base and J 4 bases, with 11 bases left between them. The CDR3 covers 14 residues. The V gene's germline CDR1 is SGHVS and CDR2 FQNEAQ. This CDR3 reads CASSLGGSVYEQYF. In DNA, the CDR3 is TGTGCCAGCAGCTTAGGGGGTAGCGTTTACGAGCAGTACTTC.

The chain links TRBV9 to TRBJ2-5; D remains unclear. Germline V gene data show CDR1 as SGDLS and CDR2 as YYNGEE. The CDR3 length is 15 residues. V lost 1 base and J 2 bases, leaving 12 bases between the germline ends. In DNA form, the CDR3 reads TGTGCCAGCAGCGTATTTATTACAGAACAAGAGACCCAGTACTTC. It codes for CASSVFITEQETQYF. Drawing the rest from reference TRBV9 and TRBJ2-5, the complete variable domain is DSGVTQTPKHLITATGQRVTLRCSPRSGDLSVYWYQQSLDQGLQFLIQYYNGEERAKGNILERFSAQQFPDLHSELNLSSLELGDSALYFCASSVFITEQETQYFGPGTRLLVL.

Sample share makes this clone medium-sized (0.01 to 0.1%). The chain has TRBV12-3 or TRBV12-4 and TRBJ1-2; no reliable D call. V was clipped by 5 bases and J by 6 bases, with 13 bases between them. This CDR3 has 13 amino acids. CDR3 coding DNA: TGTGCCAGCAGTGATTTAAGAGGAGATGGCTACACCTTC. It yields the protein CASSDLRGDGYTF.

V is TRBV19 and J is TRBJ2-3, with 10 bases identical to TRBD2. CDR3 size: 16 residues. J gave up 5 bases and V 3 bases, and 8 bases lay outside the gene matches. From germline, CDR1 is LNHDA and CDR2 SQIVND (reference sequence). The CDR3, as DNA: TGTGCCAGTAGTATTGGTCTAGCGGGAGAAGGAGATACGCAGTATTTT. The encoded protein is CASSIGLAGEGDTQYF.

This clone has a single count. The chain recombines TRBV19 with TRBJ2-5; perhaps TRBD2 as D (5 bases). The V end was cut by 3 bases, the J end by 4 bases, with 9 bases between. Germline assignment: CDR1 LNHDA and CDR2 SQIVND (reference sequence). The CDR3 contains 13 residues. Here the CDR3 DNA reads TGTGCCAGTAGTATGTACCGGGGAGAGACCCAGTACTTC. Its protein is CASSMYRGETQYF. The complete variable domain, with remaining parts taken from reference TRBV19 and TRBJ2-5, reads DGGITQSPKYLFRKEGQNVTLSCEQNLNHDAMYWYRQDPGQGLRLIYYSQIVNDFQKGDIAEGYSVSREKKESFPLTVTSAQKNPTAFYLCASSMYRGETQYFGPGTRLLVL.

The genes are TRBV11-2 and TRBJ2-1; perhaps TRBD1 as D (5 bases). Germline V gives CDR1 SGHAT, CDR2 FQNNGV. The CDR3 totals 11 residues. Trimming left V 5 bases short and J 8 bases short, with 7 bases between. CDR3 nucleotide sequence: TGTGCCAGCAGCCCAGGGTATGAGCAGTTCTTC. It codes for CASSPGYEQFF.

Here the CDR3 reads CASSTGQGDSPLHF. CDR3 in DNA: TGCGCCAGCAGCACGGGACAGGGGGATTCACCCCTCCACTTT. The gene calls are TRBV5-1 and TRBJ1-6; 11 nucleotides line up with TRBD1. The ends lost 4 bases at V and 8 bases at J; junction bases unmatched: 2. The CDR3 is 14 amino acids. In germline, CDR1 is SGHRS, CDR2 YFSETQ.

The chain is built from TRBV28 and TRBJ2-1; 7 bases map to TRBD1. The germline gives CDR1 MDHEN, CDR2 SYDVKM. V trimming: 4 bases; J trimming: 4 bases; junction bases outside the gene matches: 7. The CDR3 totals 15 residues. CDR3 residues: CASSSTGTAYNEQFF. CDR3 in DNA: TGTGCCAGCAGTTCTACCGGGACAGCTTACAATGAGCAGTTCTTC.

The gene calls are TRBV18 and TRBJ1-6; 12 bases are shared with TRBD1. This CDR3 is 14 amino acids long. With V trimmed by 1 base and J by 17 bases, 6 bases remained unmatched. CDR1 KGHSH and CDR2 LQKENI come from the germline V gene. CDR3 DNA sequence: TGTGCCAGCTCACCACAGGGGACAGGGGGCTCGGTCCACTTT. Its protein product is CASSPQGTGGSVHF.

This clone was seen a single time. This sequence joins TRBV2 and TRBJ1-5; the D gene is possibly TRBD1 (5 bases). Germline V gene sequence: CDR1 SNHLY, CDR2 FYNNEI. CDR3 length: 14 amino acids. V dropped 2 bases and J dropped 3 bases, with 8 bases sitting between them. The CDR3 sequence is CASSESTVNQPQHF. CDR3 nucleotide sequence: TGTGCCAGCAGTGAATCGACAGTCAATCAGCCCCAGCATTTT.

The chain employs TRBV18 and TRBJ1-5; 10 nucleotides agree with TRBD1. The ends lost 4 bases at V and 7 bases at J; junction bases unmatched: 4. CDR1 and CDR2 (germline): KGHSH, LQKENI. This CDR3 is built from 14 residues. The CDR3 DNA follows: TGTGCCAGCTCACAGGGACAGGGGTTGCAGCCCCAGCATTTT. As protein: CASSQGQGLQPQHF.

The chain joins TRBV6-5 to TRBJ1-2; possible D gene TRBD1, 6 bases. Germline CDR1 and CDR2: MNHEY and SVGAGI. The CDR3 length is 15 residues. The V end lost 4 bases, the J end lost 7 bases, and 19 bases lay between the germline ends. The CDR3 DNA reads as TGTGCCAGCAGTTCCTCCTGGGCAGGGGTGATTGGCTACACCTTC. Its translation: CASSSSWAGVIGYTF.